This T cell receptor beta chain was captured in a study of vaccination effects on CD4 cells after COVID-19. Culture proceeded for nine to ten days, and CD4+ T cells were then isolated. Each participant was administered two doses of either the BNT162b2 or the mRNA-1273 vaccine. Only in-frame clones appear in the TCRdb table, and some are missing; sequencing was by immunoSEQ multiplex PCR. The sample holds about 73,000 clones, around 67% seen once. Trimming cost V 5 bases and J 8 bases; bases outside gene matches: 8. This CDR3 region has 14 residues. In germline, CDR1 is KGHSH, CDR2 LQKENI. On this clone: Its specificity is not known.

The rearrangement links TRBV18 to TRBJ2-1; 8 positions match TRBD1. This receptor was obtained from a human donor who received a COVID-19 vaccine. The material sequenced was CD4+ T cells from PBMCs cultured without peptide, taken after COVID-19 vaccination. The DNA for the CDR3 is TGTGCCAGCTCATCTCGGACAGGGCCGTATGAGCAGTTCTTC. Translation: CASSSRTGPYEQFF.